The clone carrying this T cell receptor (beta chain) was seen many times. This sample was taken from a study of HIV-infected patients and healthy controls. Alpha and beta constant-region primers primed reverse transcription of 400 to 500 ng RNA. Using multiplexing indices, alpha and beta chain libraries were generated apart by chain-specific third strand synthesis. One entry per CDR3 protein, called by TCRdb with MiXCR from the 5' RACE reads. The sample lists some 17,000 distinct CDR3 sequences, 9.4% occurring once. V lost 9 bases, J lost 3 bases, and 21 bases lay in between. Germline lookup yields CDR1 MNHEY and CDR2 SVGEGT. The CDR3 contains 16 residues. The repertoire came from unfractionated whole blood and reflected all unsorted peripheral T cells.

Sequenced material: blood. This rearrangement joins TRBV6-2 or TRBV6-3 to TRBJ1-5; a weak D match, TRBD1 (6 bases). This sequence originates from an adult in good health. The CDR3 DNA follows: TGTGCCAGTGACAATACCGGAGGACAGTCCAATCAGCCCCAGCATTTT. Protein sequence: CASDNTGGQSNQPQHF.